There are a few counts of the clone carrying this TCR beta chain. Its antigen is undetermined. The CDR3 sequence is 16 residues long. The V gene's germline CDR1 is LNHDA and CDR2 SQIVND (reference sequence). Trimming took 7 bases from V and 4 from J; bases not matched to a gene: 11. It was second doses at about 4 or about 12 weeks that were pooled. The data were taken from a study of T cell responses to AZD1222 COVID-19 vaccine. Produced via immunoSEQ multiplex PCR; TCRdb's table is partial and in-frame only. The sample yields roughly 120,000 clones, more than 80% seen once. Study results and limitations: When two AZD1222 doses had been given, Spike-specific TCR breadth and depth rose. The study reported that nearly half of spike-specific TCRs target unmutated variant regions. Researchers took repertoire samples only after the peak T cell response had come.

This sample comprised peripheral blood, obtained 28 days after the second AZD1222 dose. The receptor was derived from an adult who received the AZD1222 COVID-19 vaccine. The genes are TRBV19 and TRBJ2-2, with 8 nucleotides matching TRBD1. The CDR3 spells CASIPPGGGSTGELFF. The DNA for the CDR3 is TGTGCCAGTATCCCTCCAGGGGGCGGTAGCACCGGGGAGCTGTTTTTT.